The clone carrying this TCR beta chain was seen just once. Its antigen is currently unknown. This sample is part of a study of tumor-infiltrating lymphocytes in primary liver carcinoma. Across the whole study: Each of the growths was stage T1-T3 N0M0, extending roughly 4.2 to 10 cm across. General study points: Tumor-blood pairs (like tumor-adjacent pairs) overlapped less than tumor region pairs did. Present in all five tumor regions were only about 7.5-25% of the top clones. With p = 0.039, the top-250-clone fraction in tumors significantly exceeded that in blood.

Synthesis of TCR beta cDNA was carried out from approximately 500 ng total RNA with a constant-region primer. For TCR beta, libraries were produced by three nested multiplex PCR rounds using slightly modified ARM-PCR. Investigators reported that the first two PCR rounds, at about 9 cycles each, used TRBV1-TRBV30 forward primers with a C-beta reverse primer. One entry per CDR3 protein, called by TCRdb with MiXCR from the multiplex PCR reads. The table includes about 110,000 distinct CDR3 sequences, approximately 78% detected once. The V gene's germline CDR1 is SGHNT and CDR2 YENEEA. The CDR3 contains 14 residues. V lost 5 bases and J lost 5, with 13 bases in between. Without any cell sorting, about 20-31 mg of bulk tissue yielded co-extracted RNA and DNA.

V gene TRBV11-3 combines with J gene TRBJ2-1; D is unclear. The receptor was isolated from a man in his forties or fifties with primary liver carcinoma and hepatitis B virus infection. The sample taken for sequencing was liver tumor tissue from sampling region 3. As for subset: tumor region T3, left-lateral pole. CDR3 nucleotides: TGTGCCAGCAGCCTAGGCGTCCCGCACAATGAGCAGTTCTTC. It translates to CASSLGVPHNEQFF.